These T cell receptor beta chains were read from a single sample in a study of blood T cell repertoires in COVID-19. Assay: immunoSEQ multiplex PCR; the TCRdb copy retains only in-frame clones and omits some. The sample holds 95,000 to 150,000 clones, about 84% seen once. Input material: peripheral blood. These receptors all stem from a human donor in a cohort sampled during active COVID-19. CDR3s include the opening cysteine and the closing phenylalanine or tryptophan. Each record gives: J gene, V gene, clone size, D gene, CDR3 DNA, CDR3 protein. D genes are given only for firm matches. Some rows mark clone size as missing; the rest say once, few, many or name a class of expanded clone.

TRBJ1-1 TRBV2 NA TRBD1 TGTGCCAGCAGGCCGGGACAGGGATTCACTGAAGCTTTCTTT CASRPGQGFTEAFF
TRBJ1-1 TRBV19 NA NA TGTGCCAGTAGTATAGGTTTCGGGAACACTGAAGCTTTCTTT CASSIGFGNTEAFF
TRBJ2-3 TRBV9 NA TRBD2 TGTGCCAGCAGCGCCAGACTAGCGGGGAGCACAGATACGCAGTATTTT CASSARLAGSTDTQYF
TRBJ1-1 TRBV7-2 NA TRBD1 TGTGCCAGCAGCTTACGACAGGGAGGTGAAGCTTTCTTT CASSLRQGGEAFF
TRBJ2-2 TRBV5-1 once TRBD2 TGCGCCAGCAGCTTTCGGGTAGCGGGAGGCCTCCCCGGGGAGCTGTTTTTT CASSFRVAGGLPGELFF
TRBJ1-1 TRBV11-2 NA NA TGTGCCAGCAGCTCGACAGGCACCTTGAACACTGAAGCTTTCTTT CASSSTGTLNTEAFF
TRBJ2-3 TRBV6-2/TRBV6-3 NA TRBD2 TGTGCCAGCAGTTCCGGGACTAGCGGGGTCAATACGCAGTATTTT CASSSGTSGVNTQYF
TRBJ1-2 TRBV10-3 NA TRBD1 TGTGCCATCAGTGACGCGGACAGGGGGCAGAACTATGGCTACACCTTC CAISDADRGQNYGYTF
TRBJ2-7 TRBV5-1 NA TRBD1 TGCGCCAGCAGCGGGGACAGGTCGGTCCCGTACTTC CASSGDRSVPYF
TRBJ2-3 TRBV5-1 once NA TGCGCCAGCAGCCCTCGGGTAGACGCCACTAGCACAGATACGCAGTATTTT CASSPRVDATSTDTQYF
TRBJ2-3 TRBV18 NA TRBD1 TGTGCCAGCTCACCCGTACAAGCGCACAGGGGTACAGATACGCAGTATTTT CASSPVQAHRGTDTQYF
TRBJ1-1 TRBV27 NA NA TGTGCTACGAGACCGGCGGGGGCTGAAGCTTTCTTT CATRPAGAEAFF
TRBJ1-5 TRBV10-1 few TRBD1 TGCGCCAGTAGGGGGCTTGGGGTGTTTAATAGCAATCAGCCCCAGCATTTT CASRGLGVFNSNQPQHF
TRBJ1-1 TRBV29-1 NA NA TGCAGCGTTGAGGGCTACCTGAACACTGAAGCTTTCTTT CSVEGYLNTEAFF
TRBJ2-7 TRBV28 NA TRBD2 TGTGCCAGCAGTCTCATGACTAGCGGGATGTCCTACGAGCAGTACTTC CASSLMTSGMSYEQYF
TRBJ2-7 TRBV9 NA TRBD2 TGTGCCAGCAGCGTGGATGGGACTAGCGGGAGACTGAGGTACGAGCAGTACTTC CASSVDGTSGRLRYEQYF
TRBJ2-7 TRBV12-3/TRBV12-4 few NA TGTGCCAGCAGGAAGCGGCAAAGCTACGAGCAGTACTTC CASRKRQSYEQYF
TRBJ1-5 TRBV6-5 once TRBD1 TGTGCCAGCGCCAGGGACAGGGGCACCAATCAGCCCCAGCATTTT CASARDRGTNQPQHF
TRBJ2-6 TRBV6-1 NA TRBD2 TGTGCCAGCAGTGACCCTCAGCGGGGCTCCCTAGGATCTGGGGCCAACGTCCTGACTTTC CASSDPQRGSLGSGANVLTF
TRBJ2-7 TRBV4-1 NA NA TGCGCCAGCAGCCACTCCCAGGGCGCCTACGAGCAGTACTTC CASSHSQGAYEQYF
TRBJ1-2 TRBV28 NA TRBD1 TGTGCCAGCGTACGGGACAGGGGATATGGCTACACCTTC CASVRDRGYGYTF
TRBJ2-1 TRBV6-2/TRBV6-3 NA TRBD2 TGTGCCAGCAGCCGAGGGACTAGCGGGAGTCTCTACAATGAGCAGTTCTTC CASSRGTSGSLYNEQFF
TRBJ2-7 TRBV7-6 NA NA TGTGCCAGCAGCATCGCGGCAGGGTCCTCAGGGTACGAGCAGTACTTC CASSIAAGSSGYEQYF